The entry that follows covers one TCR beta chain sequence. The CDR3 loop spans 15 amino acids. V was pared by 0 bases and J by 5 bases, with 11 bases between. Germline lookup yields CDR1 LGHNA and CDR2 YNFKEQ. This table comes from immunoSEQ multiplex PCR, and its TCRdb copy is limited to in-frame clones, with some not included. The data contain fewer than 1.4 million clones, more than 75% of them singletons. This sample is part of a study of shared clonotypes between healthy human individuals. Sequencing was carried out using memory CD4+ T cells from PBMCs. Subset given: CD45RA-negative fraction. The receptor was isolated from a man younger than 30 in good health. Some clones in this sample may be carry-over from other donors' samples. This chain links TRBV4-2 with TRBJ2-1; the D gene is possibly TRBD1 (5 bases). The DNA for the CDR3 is TGTGCCAGCAGCCAAGAGACAGCCATCAACAATGAGCAGTTCTTC. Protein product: CASSQETAINNEQFF.